The clone carrying this TCR beta chain was observed a few times. Its antigen is still unknown. With roughly 540 ng total RNA as template and a constant-region primer, TCR beta cDNA was made. Libraries covering TCR beta were generated through three nested multiplex PCR rounds (using a slightly modified ARM-PCR). Primers for the first two PCR rounds were TRBV1-TRBV30 forward primers and a C-beta reverse primer (about 10 cycles per round). TCRdb reprocessed the multiplex PCR reads via MiXCR and lists one record per CDR3 protein. The data contain fewer than 400,000 distinct CDR3 sequences, 60% to 80% of them singletons. Blood RNA originated from unsorted whole blood, with germline DNA additionally extracted. Chronic HBV infection, which was untreated, was present in the patients. A four-milliliter peripheral blood sample was collected before surgery. This specimen belongs to a study of tumor-infiltrating lymphocytes in primary liver carcinoma. Study-wide context: Patients' primary liver carcinoma was surgically resected. Findings and limits, study-wide: Owing to bulk unsorted samples, no comparison was made between CD4+ and CD8+ repertoires.

CDR3 length: 14 amino acids. V was pared by 3 bases and J by 5 bases, with 13 bases between. CDR1 is SEHNR, CDR2 FQNEAQ, per germline (reference sequence). The TCR sequence derives from a man between 40 and 49 years old with primary liver carcinoma and hepatitis B virus infection. Sequencing was performed on peripheral blood. This chain connects TRBV7-9 to TRBJ2-5; the D is unclear. CDR3 coding DNA: TGTGCCAGCAGCTTCTTAAGCATCCAGGAGACCCAGTACTTC. It encodes CASSFLSIQETQYF.